The 22 T cell receptor beta chains presented below share a single source sample, sequenced in a study of tissue T cells after allogeneic stem cell transplantation. The time point: mouse harvest day 7 after allogeneic transplant. Each mouse received 10^7 T-cell-depleted marrow cells plus 10^6 splenic CD5+ T cells by tail vein. Assay used: immunoSEQ multiplex PCR; TCRdb lists only in-frame clones, some missing. This table has 8,700 or so clones, roughly half appearing once. Sample: gut tissue. Receptor source: a female BALB/c mouse given C57BL/6 T cells with graft-versus-host disease after an allogeneic hematopoietic cell transplant.

This clone counts as medium-sized. The listed genes are named as in mouse. CDR3 DNA, as far as it was read: TGTGCCAGCGGTGAAGACATCAACGAAAGATTATTT. Amino acid sequence: CASGEDINERLF. The whole CDR3 protein reads CASGEDINERLFF. The chain recombines TRBV13-2 with TRBJ1-4, with no clear D. The read stops 1 residue short of the end of the CDR3; the missing end is completed from the germline J gene. Germline values: CDR1 NNHNN, CDR2 SYGAGS (reference sequence). The CDR3 length is 13 residues. Between the trimmed V and J ends, which lost 2 bases and 4 bases, there was a span of 6 bases.

The table lists this clone with a few counts. The genes and germline here are from mouse. The CDR3 goes on 1 residue after the read ends, and that part is filled in from the germline J gene. The V call is TRBV23, the J call TRBJ2-4; the D call of TRBD1 is as the table states it, not checked on the DNA. From germline, CDR1 is KGHTA and CDR2 FQNQQP. This CDR3 has 14 residues. Incomplete CDR3 DNA: TGCTCCAGCAGTCCCGCAGGGAGTCAAAACACCTTGTAC. Translating gives CSSSPAGSQNTLY. In full, the CDR3 is CSSSPAGSQNTLYF.

This clone is deemed medium-sized (0.01 to 0.1%). The gene symbols are mouse symbols. The read ends 1 residue before the CDR3 terminus; that terminus is restored from the germline J gene. The chain couples TRBV26 to TRBJ2-4; D unclear. This CDR3 region has 15 residues. V was clipped by 3 bases and J by 0 bases, with 10 bases between them. The germline V gene encodes CDR1 KGHPV and CDR2 FQNQEV (reference sequence). The part of the CDR3 DNA that was read is TGTGCCAGCAGTCTCCAGCCAAATAGTCAAAACACCTTGTAC. Translation: CASSLQPNSQNTLY. The entire CDR3 reads CASSLQPNSQNTLYF. Full variable domain (outside the CDR3, taken from reference TRBV26 and TRBJ2-4): NSKVIQTPRYLVKGQGQKAKMRCIPEKGHPVVFWYQQNKNNEFKFLINFQNQEVLQQIDMTEKRFSAECPSNSPCSLEIQSSEAGDSALYLCASSLQPNSQNTLYFGAGTRLSVL.

This clone has just a few counts. Mouse germline and gene names are used. CDR3 in amino acids: CASSRGTNTGQLYF. Partial CDR3 DNA: TGTGCCAGCAGCCGGGGGACAAACACCGGGCAGCTCTAC. The chain carries TRBV26 and TRBJ2-2, with D possibly called TRBD1 or TRBD2 (5 bases each). The read halts 1 residue ahead of the CDR3 end, with the missing end drawn from the germline J gene. The V gene lost 6 bases and the J gene lost 0 bases, with 8 bases spanning the gap. The CDR3 loop spans 14 amino acids. Germline values: CDR1 KGHPV, CDR2 FQNQEV (reference sequence).

For this clone: The germline and genes are mouse ones. The read terminates 1 residue before the CDR3 end, so the remaining end is supplied by the germline J gene. The chain couples TRBV15 to TRBJ2-2; 8 positions agree with TRBD2. This CDR3 is 15 amino acids long. CDR1 is SGHND, CDR2 FRSKSL, per germline. V shed 7 bases and J 4 bases; nucleotides not matched to a gene: 8. The CDR3 reads CASKLGGGRTGQLYF. The sequenced part of the CDR3 DNA is TGTGCCAGCAAGTTGGGGGGGGGCCGCACCGGGCAGCTCTAC.

This clone was observed a few times. Germline and genes: mouse. The read comes to an end 1 residue before the CDR3 does, leaving the germline J gene to fill in the end. The V call is TRBV26, the J call TRBJ1-3; a weak D match, TRBD1 (6 bases). The germline V gene encodes CDR1 KGHPV and CDR2 FQNQEV (reference sequence). Deletions cut 3 bases from V and 0 bases from J, with 9 bases between. The CDR3 extends over 15 amino acids. The covered CDR3 bases are TGTGCCAGCAGTCTCGGACAGATTTCTGGAAATACGCTCTAT. Protein sequence: CASSLGQISGNTLY. The whole CDR3 reads CASSLGQISGNTLYF.

With regard to this clone: At one boundary the junction diverges from the germline segment, which might be a read error. Genes and germline are mouse. The read finishes 1 residue shy of the CDR3 end, and the germline J gene is used to complete it. V gene TRBV13-1 combines with J gene TRBJ2-1; 10 positions match TRBD2. CDR1 and CDR2 from the germline V gene are NSHNY and SYGAGN. This CDR3 spans 16 amino acids. This chain's CDR3 is CASGDPGGANYAEQFF. The sequenced part of the CDR3 DNA is TGTGCCAGCGGTGACCCTGGGGGGGCGAACTATGCTGAGCAGTTC.

With respect to this clone: Mouse gene names apply. The read finishes 1 residue shy of the CDR3 end, and the germline J gene is used to complete it. The V call is TRBV23, the J call TRBJ2-4. CDR1 is KGHTA and CDR2 is FQNQQP in the germline V gene. There are 13 residues in the CDR3. The CDR3 region is CSSSPGSQNTLYF. Partial CDR3 DNA: TGCTCCAGCAGTCCGGGTAGTCAAAACACCTTGTAC.

Worth noting for this clone: Gene names refer to mouse genes. The CDR3 goes on 1 residue after the read ends, and that part is filled in from the germline J gene. The rearrangement uses TRBV13-3 and TRBJ2-4; 7 bases are shared with TRBD2. In germline, CDR1 is NNHDY, CDR2 SYVADS. This CDR3 comprises 15 residues. Unmatched junction bases numbered 3, after V lost 2 bases and J lost 0 bases. This CDR3 reads CASSEAGGSQNTLYF. The DNA read from the CDR3 is TGTGCCAGCAGTGAGGCTGGGGGAAGTCAAAACACCTTGTAC. Supplemented by reference TRBV13-3 and TRBJ2-4, the full variable domain reads EAAVTQSPRSKVAVTGGKVTLSCHQTNNHDYMYWYRQDTGHGLRLIHYSYVADSTEKGDIPDGYKASRPSQENFSLILELASLSQTAVYFCASSEAGGSQNTLYFGAGTRLSVL.

With respect to this clone: Any gene name here is a mouse gene name. The missing CDR3 end, 1 residue past where the read stops, is filled in from the germline J gene. The chain links TRBV26 to TRBJ1-1, with D possibly matching TRBD1 (5 bases). In germline, CDR1 is KGHPV, CDR2 FQNQEV (reference sequence). The germline V and J ends were trimmed by 3 bases and 3 bases, with 11 bases remaining between them. There are 14 residues in the CDR3. The CDR3 loop reads CASSLGQGYTEVFF. The part of the CDR3 DNA that was read is TGTGCCAGCAGTCTAGGGCAGGGCTACACAGAAGTCTTC.

This clone was recorded a few times. The germline and genes are mouse ones. With the read ending 1 residue before the CDR3 end, the germline J gene is used to fill in that end. The V gene is TRBV26, the J gene TRBJ1-4, with unresolved D. V was pared by 2 bases and J by 5 bases, with 6 bases between. The CDR3 contains 13 residues. The germline gives CDR1 KGHPV, CDR2 FQNQEV (reference sequence). The CDR3 protein is CASSLPDNERLFF. The CDR3 bases that were read are TGTGCCAGCAGTCTGCCAGATAACGAAAGATTATTT.

Points on this clone: Gene names are the mouse ones. The CDR3 end lies 1 residue beyond the end of the read and is filled in from the germline J gene. The genes are TRBV4 and TRBJ2-1, with 11 bases lining up with TRBD2. There are 16 residues in the CDR3. The germline V gene has CDR1 LGHDT and CDR2 YNNKQL (reference sequence). V was clipped by 6 bases and J by 0 bases; unmatched bases: 4. CDR3 region: CASRPDWGGNYAEQFF. Partial CDR3 DNA: TGTGCCAGCAGACCCGACTGGGGGGGTAACTATGCTGAGCAGTTC.

This clone was counted between two and nine times. Genes and germline come from the mouse. Coverage ceases 1 residue before the CDR3 finishes, and the germline J gene fills in the end. V is TRBV3 and J is TRBJ1-4; D is ambiguous. CDR1 and CDR2 (germline): SNHLY, FYNGKV (reference sequence). The ends were cut back, 3 bases at V and 0 bases at J, with 5 bases in the middle. This CDR3 is built from 14 residues. CDR3 sequence: CASSLALSNERLFF. CDR3 bases read: TGTGCCAGCAGCTTGGCCCTTTCCAACGAAAGATTATTT.

This clone is termed medium-sized. Gene names follow the mouse nomenclature. The sequence runs out 1 residue before the end of the CDR3; the remainder is reconstructed from the germline J gene. The V and J genes are TRBV26 and TRBJ2-7; 7 bases agree with TRBD2. The CDR3 has 14 residues. Trimming at V came to 3 bases and at J to 3 bases, leaving 5 bases not matched to a gene. The V gene's germline CDR1 is KGHPV and CDR2 FQNQEV (reference sequence). This CDR3 reads CASSLRLGNYEQYF. The covered CDR3 bases are TGTGCCAGCAGTCTAAGACTGGGAAACTATGAACAGTAC.

This clone is labeled as medium-sized (0.01 to 0.1%). These gene names are mouse names. The read halts 1 residue ahead of the CDR3 end, with the missing end drawn from the germline J gene. This chain links TRBV19 with TRBJ2-7, with D hard to call. CDR1 is FNHDT, CDR2 SITEND, per germline (reference sequence). V was clipped by 2 bases and J by 6 bases, with 9 bases between them. CDR3 size: 12 residues. This CDR3 is CASSMPSLEQYF. CDR3 DNA, as far as it was read: TGTGCCAGCAGTATGCCCAGCCTTGAACAGTAC. The variable domain in full, with the rest retrieved from reference TRBV19 and TRBJ2-7, is GGIITQTPKFLIGQEGQKLTLKCQQNFNHDTMYWYRQDSGKGLRLIYYSITENDLQKGDLSEGYDASREKKSSFSLTVTSAQKNEMAVFLCASSMPSLEQYFGPGTRLTVL.

This clone has just a few counts. Each gene name is a mouse one. The read ends 1 residue early relative to the CDR3; the germline J gene fills the gap. The rearrangement joins TRBV26 to TRBJ2-3; no firm D call. From germline, CDR1 is KGHPV and CDR2 FQNQEV (reference sequence). This CDR3 is 14 amino acids long. V was trimmed by 7 bases and J by 0 bases, leaving 11 bases between them. Incomplete CDR3 DNA: TGTGCCAGCACCTCCAATCCTAGTGCAGAAACGCTGTAT. It codes for CASTSNPSAETLY. The complete CDR3 sequence is CASTSNPSAETLYF.

This clone appeared a few times. The genes and germline here are from mouse. The covered CDR3 bases are TGTGCCAGCAGAATGTGGGGGAGAGGTAATTCGCCCCTCTAC. Translating it yields CASRMWGRGNSPLY. The full CDR3 sequence reads CASRMWGRGNSPLYF. The chain links TRBV14 to TRBJ1-6, with D possibly TRBD1 on 5 matching bases. The DNA ends 1 residue before the CDR3 does, and the rest of the CDR3 is filled in from the germline J gene. TRBJ1-6 is reported as an ORF; its role is uncertain. The CDR3 is 15 amino acids. V was trimmed by 5 bases and J by 6 bases, leaving 15 bases between them. CDR1 and CDR2 from the germline V gene are SGHDT and FRDEAV.

Comment on this clone: Mouse gene names apply. The sequence runs out 1 residue before the end of the CDR3; the remainder is reconstructed from the germline J gene. The J gene is TRBJ2-3, the V gene TRBV12-2; D is possibly TRBD1 (5 bases). This CDR3 has 15 amino acids. In germline, CDR1 is SGHLS, CDR2 HYDKME. V lost 0 bases, J lost 0 bases, and 9 bases lay in between. The sequenced CDR3 bases are TGTGCCAGCTCTCTCGAGGGGTTTAGTGCAGAAACGCTGTAT. Translated: CASSLEGFSAETLY. The complete CDR3 sequence is CASSLEGFSAETLYF.

Of note for this clone: Gene labels here are mouse ones. The sequenced fragment ends 1 residue before the CDR3 boundary, so the rest is inferred from the germline J gene. J is TRBJ2-1 and V is TRBV26; D ambiguous. CDR1 and CDR2 (germline): KGHPV, FQNQEV (reference sequence). V was cut by 0 bases and J by 3 bases, with 6 bases left in between. The CDR3 has 14 residues. This CDR3 reads CASSLSPGYAEQFF. Partial CDR3 DNA: TGTGCCAGCAGTCTGTCGCCAGGCTATGCTGAGCAGTTC.

This clone was detected a few times. Any gene name here is a mouse gene name. CDR3 in amino acids: CASSLEGWGGEQYF. CDR3 DNA, as far as it was read: TGTGCAAGCAGCTTAGAAGGCTGGGGGGGTGAACAGTAC. The rearrangement joins TRBV16 to TRBJ2-7, with TRBD2 matching over 9 bases. The read comes to an end 1 residue before the CDR3 does, leaving the germline J gene to fill in the end. V lost 0 bases to trimming and J lost 6 bases; unmatched junction nucleotides: 3. The CDR3 covers 14 residues. Germline-derived CDR1 and CDR2 are SGHSA and FRNQAP.

Remarks on this clone: Here the gene names and germline are mouse. The read falls 1 residue short of the CDR3 end, and the missing part is taken from the germline J gene. The chain couples TRBV26 to TRBJ1-2, with TRBD1 as a possible D gene (5 bases). The ends were cut back, 5 bases at V and 3 bases at J, with 16 bases in the middle. The CDR3 length is 15 residues. Germline loops: CDR1 KGHPV, CDR2 FQNQEV (reference sequence). The CDR3 protein is CASSFPGPLDSDYTF. CDR3 DNA (partial): TGTGCCAGCAGTTTCCCGGGACCCCTGGACTCCGACTACACC.

This clone showed up just once. Germline and genes: mouse. The read stops 1 residue short of the end of the CDR3; the missing end is completed from the germline J gene. The chain couples TRBV12-1 to TRBJ1-5; D remains unclear. The CDR3 runs 12 residues. The V gene's germline CDR1 is SGHSN and CDR2 HYEKVE. V was clipped by 2 bases and J by 8 bases, with 9 bases between them. Partial CDR3 DNA: TGTGCCAGCTCTCCTCAGGAAGAGGCTCCGCTT. As protein: CASSPQEEAPL. The whole CDR3 reads CASSPQEEAPLF.